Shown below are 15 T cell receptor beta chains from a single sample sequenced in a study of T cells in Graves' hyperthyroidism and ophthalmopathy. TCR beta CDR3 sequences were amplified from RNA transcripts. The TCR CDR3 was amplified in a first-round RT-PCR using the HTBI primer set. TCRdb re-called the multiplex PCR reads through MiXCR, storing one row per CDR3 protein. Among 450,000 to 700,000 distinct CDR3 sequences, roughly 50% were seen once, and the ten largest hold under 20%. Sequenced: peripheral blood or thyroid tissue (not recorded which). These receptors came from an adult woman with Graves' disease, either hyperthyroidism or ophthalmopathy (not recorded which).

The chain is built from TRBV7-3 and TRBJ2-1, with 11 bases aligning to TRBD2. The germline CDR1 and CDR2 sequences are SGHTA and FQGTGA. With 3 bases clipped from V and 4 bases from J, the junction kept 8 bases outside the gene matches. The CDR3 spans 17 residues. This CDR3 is CASSLGRTSGLYNEQFF. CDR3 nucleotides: TGTGCCAGCAGCTTGGGTAGGACTAGCGGGCTATACAATGAGCAGTTCTTC.

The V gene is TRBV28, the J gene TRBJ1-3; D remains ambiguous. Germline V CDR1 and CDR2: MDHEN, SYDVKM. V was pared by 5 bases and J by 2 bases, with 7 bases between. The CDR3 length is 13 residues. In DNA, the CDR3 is TGTGCCAGCAGTAGCAGCGCTGGAAACACCATATATTTT. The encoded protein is CASSSSAGNTIYF. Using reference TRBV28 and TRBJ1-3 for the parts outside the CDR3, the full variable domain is DVKVTQSSRYLVKRTGEKVFLECVQDMDHENMFWYRQDPGLGLRLIYFSYDVKMKEKGDIPEGYSVSREKKERFSLILESASTNQTSMYLCASSSSAGNTIYFGEGSWLTVV.

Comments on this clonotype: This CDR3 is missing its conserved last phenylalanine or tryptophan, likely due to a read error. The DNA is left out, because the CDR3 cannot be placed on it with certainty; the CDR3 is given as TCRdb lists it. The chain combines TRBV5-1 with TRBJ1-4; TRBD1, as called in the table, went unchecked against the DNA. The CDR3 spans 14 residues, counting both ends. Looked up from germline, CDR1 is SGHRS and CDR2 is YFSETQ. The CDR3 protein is CASSLGGSWGQGHV.

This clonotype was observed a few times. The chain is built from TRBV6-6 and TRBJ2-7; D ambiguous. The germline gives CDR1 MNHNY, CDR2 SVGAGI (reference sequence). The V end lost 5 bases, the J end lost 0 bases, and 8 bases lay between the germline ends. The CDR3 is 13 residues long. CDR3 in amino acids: CASSTPSSYEQYF. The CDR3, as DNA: TGTGCCAGCAGTACTCCAAGCTCCTACGAGCAGTACTTC.

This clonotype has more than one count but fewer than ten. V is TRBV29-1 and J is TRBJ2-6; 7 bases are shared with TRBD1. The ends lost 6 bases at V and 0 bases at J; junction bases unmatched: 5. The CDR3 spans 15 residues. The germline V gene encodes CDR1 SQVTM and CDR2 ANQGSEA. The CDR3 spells CSVRTGTSGANVLTF. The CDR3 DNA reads TGCAGCGTCAGGACAGGTACCTCTGGGGCCAACGTCCTGACTTTC.

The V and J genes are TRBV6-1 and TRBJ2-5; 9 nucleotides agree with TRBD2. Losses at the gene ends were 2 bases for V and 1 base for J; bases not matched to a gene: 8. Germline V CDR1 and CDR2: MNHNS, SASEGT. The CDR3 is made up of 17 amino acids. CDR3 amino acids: CASSEILLAGLQETQYF. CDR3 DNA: TGTGCCAGCAGTGAAATCCTACTAGCGGGCCTCCAAGAGACCCAGTACTTC.

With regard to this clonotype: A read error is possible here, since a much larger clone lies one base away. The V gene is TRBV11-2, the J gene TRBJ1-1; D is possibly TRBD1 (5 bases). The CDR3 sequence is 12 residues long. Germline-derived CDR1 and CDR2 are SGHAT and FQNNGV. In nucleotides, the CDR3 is TGTGTCAGCAGTGTTGCGCGGGGGAAAGCTTTCTTT. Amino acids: CVSSVARGKAFF.

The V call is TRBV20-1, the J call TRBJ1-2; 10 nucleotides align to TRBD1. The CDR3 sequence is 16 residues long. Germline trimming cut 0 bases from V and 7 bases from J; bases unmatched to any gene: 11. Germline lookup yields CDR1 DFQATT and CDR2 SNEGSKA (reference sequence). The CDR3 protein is CSARDLPGQGTGGYTF. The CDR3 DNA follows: TGCAGTGCTAGAGACCTACCGGGACAGGGGACGGGTGGCTACACCTTC.

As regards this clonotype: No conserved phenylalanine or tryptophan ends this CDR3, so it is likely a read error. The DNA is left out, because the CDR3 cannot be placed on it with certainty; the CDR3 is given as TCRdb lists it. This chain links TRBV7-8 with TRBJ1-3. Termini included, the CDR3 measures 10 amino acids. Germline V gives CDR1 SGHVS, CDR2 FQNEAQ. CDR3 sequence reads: CASSLGIPLA.

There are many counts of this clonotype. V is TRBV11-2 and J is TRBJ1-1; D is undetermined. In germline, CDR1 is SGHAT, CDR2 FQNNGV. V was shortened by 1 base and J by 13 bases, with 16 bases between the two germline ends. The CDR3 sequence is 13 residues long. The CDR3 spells CASSLGRVRDVFF. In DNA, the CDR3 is TGTGCCAGCAGCTTAGGGCGGGTCCGCGACGTTTTCTTT.

CDR3 sequence (DNA): TGTGCCAGCAGCTCGGGGCCTCGACAGGGGGAGCCCTCTGGGGCCAACGTCCTGACTTTC. Its translation: CASSSGPRQGEPSGANVLTF. The chain couples TRBV7-6 to TRBJ2-6, with TRBD1 matching 9 bases. Trimming took 4 bases from V and 0 from J; bases not matched to a gene: 13. Germline loops: CDR1 SGHVS, CDR2 FNYEAQ. This CDR3 is 20 amino acids long. The complete variable domain, with remaining parts taken from reference TRBV7-6 and TRBJ2-6, reads GAGVSQSPRYKVTKRGQDVALRCDPISGHVSLYWYRQALGQGPEFLTYFNYEAQQDKSGLPNDRFSAERPEGSISTLTIQRTEQRDSAMYRCASSSGPRQGEPSGANVLTFGAGSRLTVL.

The CDR3 region is CATKEDGDYGYTF. CDR3 DNA sequence: TGTGCCACTAAAGAGGACGGGGACTATGGCTACACCTTC. The chain is built from TRBV25-1 and TRBJ1-2; D ambiguous. V lost 10 bases and J 3 bases, leaving 15 bases between the germline ends. There are 13 residues in the CDR3. Germline V lookup: CDR1 MGHDK, CDR2 SYGVNS.

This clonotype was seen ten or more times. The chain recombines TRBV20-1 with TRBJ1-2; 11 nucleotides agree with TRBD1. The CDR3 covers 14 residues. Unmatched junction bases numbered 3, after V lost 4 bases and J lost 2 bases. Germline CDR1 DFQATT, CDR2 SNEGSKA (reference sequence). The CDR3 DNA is TGCAGTGCTACAGGGACAGGGGGGAACTATGGCTACACCTTC. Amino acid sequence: CSATGTGGNYGYTF.

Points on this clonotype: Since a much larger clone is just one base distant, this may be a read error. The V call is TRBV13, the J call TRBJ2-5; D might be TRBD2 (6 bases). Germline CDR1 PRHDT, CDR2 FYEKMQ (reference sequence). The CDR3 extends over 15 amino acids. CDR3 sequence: CSASGLYWIQETQYF. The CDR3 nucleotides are TGCAGTGCTTCCGGACTATACTGGATTCAAGAGACCCAGTACTTC.

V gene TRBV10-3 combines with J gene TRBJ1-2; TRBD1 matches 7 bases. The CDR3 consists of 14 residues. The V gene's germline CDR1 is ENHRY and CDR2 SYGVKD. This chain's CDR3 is CPTALQGNGYGYTF. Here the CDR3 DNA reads TGTCCCACAGCGTTACAGGGGAACGGCTATGGCTACACCTTC.